This passage covers 15 T cell receptor beta chains from one sample sequenced in a study of blood T cell repertoires in COVID-19. Profiled with immunoSEQ multiplex PCR; TCRdb holds only in-frame clones, not every one. The sample carries fewer than 200,000 clones, 80% to 90% recorded once. Sequencing was done on a sample of peripheral blood. These receptors all stem from a man aged 18 to 29 who had recovered from COVID-19.

This sequence joins TRBV10-3 and TRBJ1-2, with D hard to call. Germline values: CDR1 ENHRY, CDR2 SYGVKD. The CDR3 extends over 13 amino acids. V gave up 2 bases and J gave up 1 base, with 5 bases separating them. The CDR3 sequence: CAISEQINYGYTF. DNA of the CDR3: TGTGCCATCAGTGAGCAGATTAACTATGGCTACACCTTC.

The chain carries TRBV5-5 and TRBJ1-1, with a possible D match to TRBD1 (5 bases). The CDR3 loop spans 14 amino acids. Germline V gives CDR1 SGHKS, CDR2 YYEKEE (reference sequence). Trimming took off 6 bases at V and 2 bases at J, with 14 bases between the two ends. The CDR3 spells CASTAAGKNTEAFF. The CDR3 nucleotides read TGTGCCAGCACCGCGGCAGGGAAAAACACTGAAGCTTTCTTT.

The chain uses TRBV28 and TRBJ2-7, with D perhaps matching TRBD2 (5 bases). The V gene's germline CDR1 is MDHEN and CDR2 SYDVKM. The length of the CDR3 is 16 residues. Trimming pared 3 bases from V and 4 bases from J, leaving 19 bases between. Here the CDR3 reads CASSFSGSRASYEQYF. The CDR3 DNA is TGTGCCAGCAGTTTCTCGGGCTCGCGGGCTAGTTACGAGCAGTACTTC.

This sequence joins TRBV5-4 and TRBJ2-1; 10 nucleotides line up with TRBD2. V was pared by 4 bases and J by 8 bases, with 6 bases of the junction left unmatched. There are 14 residues in the CDR3. Per germline, CDR1 SGHNT and CDR2 YYREEE (reference sequence). The CDR3 DNA is TGTGCCAGCAGCGCCGGGACTAGCGCCGATGAGCAGTTCTTC. This gives the protein CASSAGTSADEQFF.

The chain couples TRBV19 to TRBJ2-1; no reliable D call. V was pared by 7 bases and J by 5 bases, with 21 bases between. The CDR3 consists of 16 residues. Per germline, CDR1 LNHDA and CDR2 SQIVND (reference sequence). CDR3 nucleotides: TGTGCCAGTACTGGATCGACTCCACGCAGTCACAATGAGCAGTTCTTC. It encodes CASTGSTPRSHNEQFF.

The chain couples TRBV19 to TRBJ2-1, with 8 bases fitting TRBD2. The V gene end was trimmed by 5 bases and the J gene end by 9 bases; junction bases not matched to a gene: 9. This CDR3 is built from 14 residues. Germline lookup yields CDR1 LNHDA and CDR2 SQIVND (reference sequence). The CDR3 loop reads CASSPSGWGSEQFF. CDR3 sequence (DNA): TGTGCCAGTAGTCCTAGCGGGTGGGGCAGTGAGCAGTTCTTC.

The chain uses TRBV5-6 and TRBJ2-2, with TRBD2 matching 9 bases. J lost 7 bases, V lost 1 base, and 8 bases had no gene match. The CDR3 has 16 residues. CDR1 and CDR2 from the germline V gene are SGHDT and YYEEEE. The CDR3, as DNA: TGTGCCAGCAGCTTGACCGGGACTAGCTCGGTCGGGGAGCTGTTTTTT. Protein sequence: CASSLTGTSSVGELFF.

The chain has TRBV27 and TRBJ1-1; perhaps TRBD1 as D (5 bases). This CDR3 comprises 13 residues. V dropped 3 bases and J dropped 4 bases, with 9 bases sitting between them. Germline V gene sequence: CDR1 MNHEY, CDR2 SMNVEV (reference sequence). CDR3 region: CASSFGGGTEAFF. DNA of the CDR3: TGTGCCAGCAGTTTCGGGGGGGGCACTGAAGCTTTCTTT.

The chain carries TRBV6-5 and TRBJ1-3; a weak D match, TRBD1 (6 bases). Germline loops: CDR1 MNHEY, CDR2 SVGAGI. This CDR3 is built from 14 residues. V was cut by 3 bases and J by 3 bases, with 9 bases left in between. In DNA form, the CDR3 reads TGTGCCAGCAGTTATAGCAGGGGTGGAAACACCATATATTTT. As protein: CASSYSRGGNTIYF.

The chain links TRBV20-1 to TRBJ2-1; D is ambiguous. Per the germline V gene, CDR1 is DFQATT and CDR2 is SNEGSKA (reference sequence). V shed 5 bases and J shed 9 bases, with 11 bases lying between them. This CDR3 is 11 amino acids long. CDR3 protein: CSAPPVGEQFF. The DNA of the CDR3 is TGCAGTGCTCCTCCCGTCGGTGAGCAGTTCTTC.

The rearrangement uses TRBV15 and TRBJ1-2, with D uncertain. The CDR3 loop spans 12 amino acids. With 2 bases removed from V and 5 bases from J, the gap between germline ends came to 6 bases. Germline V CDR1 and CDR2: LNHNV, YYDKDF (reference sequence). CDR3 protein: CATSRSPYGYTF. In DNA form, the CDR3 reads TGTGCCACCAGCAGATCTCCTTATGGCTACACCTTC. Full variable domain (missing parts from reference TRBV15 and TRBJ1-2): DAMVIQNPRYQVTQFGKPVTLSCSQTLNHNVMYWYQQKSSQAPKLLFHYYDKDFNNEADTPDNFQSRRPNTSFCFLDIRSPGLGDTAMYLCATSRSPYGYTFGSGTRLTVV.

The chain links TRBV9 to TRBJ2-1; 7 positions match TRBD1. The germline CDR1 and CDR2 sequences are SGDLS and YYNGEE. CDR3 length: 13 residues. V dropped 0 bases and J dropped 8; count of bases not matched to a gene: 2. The CDR3 nucleotides are TGTGCCAGCAGCGTAGGAGGGGGCGATGAGCAGTTCTTC. Amino acids: CASSVGGGDEQFF. Full variable domain (rest looked up from reference TRBV9 and TRBJ2-1): DSGVTQTPKHLITATGQRVTLRCSPRSGDLSVYWYQQSLDQGLQFLIQYYNGEERAKGNILERFSAQQFPDLHSELNLSSLELGDSALYFCASSVGGGDEQFFGPGTRLTVL.

This chain connects TRBV12-2 to TRBJ2-2; TRBD1, the D gene given by the table, was not confirmed from the DNA. TRBV12-2 constitutes a pseudogene. This CDR3 region has 17 residues. The CDR3 DNA is TGTGCAAGTCGCTTAACAGGTAACAGGGGAAACACCGGGGAGCTGTTTTTT. Translation gives CASRLTGNRGNTGELFF.

The chain links TRBV19 to TRBJ1-2; tentative D call: TRBD1 (5 bases). The germline V and J ends were trimmed by 7 bases and 4 bases, with 10 bases remaining between them. The CDR3 is made up of 12 amino acids. CDR1 is LNHDA and CDR2 is SQIVND in the germline V gene (reference sequence). The CDR3 coding sequence is TGTGCCAGTACTGTCCAGGGCTATGGCTACACCTTC. It encodes CASTVQGYGYTF.

The genes are TRBV7-9 and TRBJ1-2; 8 bases line up with TRBD1. Germline loops: CDR1 SEHNR, CDR2 FQNEAQ (reference sequence). The CDR3 extends over 13 amino acids. Trimming removed 5 bases from V and 7 bases from J; junction bases left unmatched: 6. For the CDR3, the DNA is TGTGCCAGCAGCGTGACAGGGGTTGGTGGCTACACCTTC. It is translated as CASSVTGVGGYTF.